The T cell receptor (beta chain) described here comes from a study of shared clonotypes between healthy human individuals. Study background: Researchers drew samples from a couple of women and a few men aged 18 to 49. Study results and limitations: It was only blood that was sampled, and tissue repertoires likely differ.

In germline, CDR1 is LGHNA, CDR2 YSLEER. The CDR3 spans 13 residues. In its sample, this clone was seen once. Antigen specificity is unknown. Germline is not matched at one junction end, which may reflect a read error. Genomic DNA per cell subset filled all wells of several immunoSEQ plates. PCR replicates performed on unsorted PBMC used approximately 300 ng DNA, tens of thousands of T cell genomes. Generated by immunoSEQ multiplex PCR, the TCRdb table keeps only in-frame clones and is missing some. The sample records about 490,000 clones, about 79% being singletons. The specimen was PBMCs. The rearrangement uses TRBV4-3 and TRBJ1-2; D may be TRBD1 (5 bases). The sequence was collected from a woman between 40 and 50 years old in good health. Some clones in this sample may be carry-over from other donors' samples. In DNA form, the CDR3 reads TGCGCCAACAGCCAAGATCTGGGGGTAGGCTACACCTTC. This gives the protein CANSQDLGVGYTF.